This record covers a single T cell receptor beta chain. The antigen is unknown. This record comes from a study of cytomegalovirus exposure and HLA in healthy donors. Whole-study results and caveats: For cytomegalovirus status, the classifier reportedly gave diagnoses with high specificity and sensitivity.

The V gene lost 5 bases and the J gene lost 2 bases, with 12 bases spanning the gap. The CDR3 sequence is 14 residues long. Looked up from germline, CDR1 is SGHAT and CDR2 is FQNNGV. Repertoires were generated with immunoSEQ multiplex PCR, while TCRdb's copy carries only in-frame clones and drops some. The sample contains around 58,000 clones, 75% to 90% of which appear only once. The receptor was isolated from a woman younger than 30 in good health and CMV-seronegative. This chain connects TRBV11-2 to TRBJ2-5, with D uncertain. The sequencing input was PBMCs. The CDR3 DNA follows: TGTGCCAGCAGCCCCACCAACACGCAAGAGACCCAGTACTTC. Amino acids: CASSPTNTQETQYF.